The source of this T cell receptor (beta chain) is a study of blood T cell repertoires in COVID-19. As for the study in general: Sites across the United States, Italy and Spain contributed samples from acute and convalescent COVID-19. In each case, the material was cDNA or gDNA derived from T cells, B-cell-depleted T cells, or PBMCs.

Germline CDR1 and CDR2: LGHDT and YNNKEL (reference sequence). Trimming removed 0 bases at V and 0 bases at J, with 18 bases between. The length of the CDR3 is 18 residues. Using immunoSEQ multiplex PCR, the repertoire was profiled, and TCRdb retains in-frame clones only, with some absent. The sample includes more than 100,000 clones, around 88% of them seen just once. The source of this sequence is a human donor in a cohort sampled during active COVID-19. V gene TRBV3-1 (or the pseudogene TRBV3-2) combines with J gene TRBJ2-7, with a possible D match to TRBD2 (7 bases). The sample taken for sequencing was peripheral blood. The CDR3 bases are TGTGCCAGCAGCCAAGAAAGGGGGGGCTGGACAAGCTCCTACGAGCAGTACTTC. It yields the protein CASSQERGGWTSSYEQYF.